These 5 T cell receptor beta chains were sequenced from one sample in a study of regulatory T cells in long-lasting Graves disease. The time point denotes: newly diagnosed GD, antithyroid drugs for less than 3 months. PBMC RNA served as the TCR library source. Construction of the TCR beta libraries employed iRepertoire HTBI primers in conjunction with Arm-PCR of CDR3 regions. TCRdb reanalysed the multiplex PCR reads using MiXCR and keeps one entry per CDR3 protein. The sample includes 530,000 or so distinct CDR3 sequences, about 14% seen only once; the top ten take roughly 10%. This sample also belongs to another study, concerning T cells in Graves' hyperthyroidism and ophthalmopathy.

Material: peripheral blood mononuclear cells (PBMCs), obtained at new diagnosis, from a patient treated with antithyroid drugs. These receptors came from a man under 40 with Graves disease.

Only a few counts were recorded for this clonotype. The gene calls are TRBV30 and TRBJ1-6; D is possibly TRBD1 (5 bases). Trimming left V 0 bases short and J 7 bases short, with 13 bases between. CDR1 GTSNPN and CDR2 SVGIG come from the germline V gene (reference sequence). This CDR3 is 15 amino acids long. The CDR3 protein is CAWSVQQGTNSPLHF. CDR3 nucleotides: TGTGCCTGGAGTGTACAGCAGGGAACCAATTCACCCCTCCACTTT.

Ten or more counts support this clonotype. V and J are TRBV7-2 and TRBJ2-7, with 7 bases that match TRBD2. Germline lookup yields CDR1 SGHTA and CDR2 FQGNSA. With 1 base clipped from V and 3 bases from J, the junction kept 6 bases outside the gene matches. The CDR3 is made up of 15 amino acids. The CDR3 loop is CASSLVAGGIYEQYF. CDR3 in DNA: TGTGCCAGCAGCTTAGTAGCGGGCGGTATCTACGAGCAGTACTTC.

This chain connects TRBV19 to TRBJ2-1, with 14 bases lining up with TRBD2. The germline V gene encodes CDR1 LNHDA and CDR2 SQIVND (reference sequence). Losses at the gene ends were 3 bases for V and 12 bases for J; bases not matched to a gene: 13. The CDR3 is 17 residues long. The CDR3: CASSMDYGTSGRLGQFF. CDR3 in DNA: TGTGCCAGTAGTATGGATTATGGGACTAGCGGGAGATTGGGGCAGTTCTTC.

The CDR3 coding sequence is TGTGCCAGTAGTATAGGGATTTTAGCGGGAGGGGCCTACAATGAGCAGTTCTTC. Translating it yields CASSIGILAGGAYNEQFF. The rearrangement uses TRBV19 and TRBJ2-1; 11 nucleotides align to TRBD2. The trim removed 1 base at V and 2 bases at J, leaving 7 bases unmatched. Germline V lookup: CDR1 LNHDA, CDR2 SQIVND (reference sequence). The CDR3 runs to 18 residues.

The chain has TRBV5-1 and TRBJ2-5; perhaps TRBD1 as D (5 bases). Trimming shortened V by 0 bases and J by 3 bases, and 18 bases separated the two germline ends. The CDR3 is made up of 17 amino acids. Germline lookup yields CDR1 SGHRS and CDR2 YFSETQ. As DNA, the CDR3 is TGCGCCAGCAGCTTGGCCCAGGGCAGGGCTATAGAAGAGACCCAGTACTTC. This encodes CASSLAQGRAIEETQYF.